This TCR beta chain comes out of a study of blood T cell repertoires in COVID-19. Germline V gene lookup returns CDR1 MGHRA and CDR2 YSYEKL. Trimming cost V 3 bases and J 7 bases; bases outside gene matches: 12. The CDR3 is made up of 16 amino acids. Profiled with immunoSEQ multiplex PCR; TCRdb holds only in-frame clones, not every one. This sample carries over 300,000 clones, roughly nine tenths of them seen once, and the ten largest clones take around 5.9%. Symptom resolution, clearance, or two negative PCRs marked donors in Cohort 3 as recovered. This chain uses TRBV4-1 with TRBJ1-1, with 9 bases identical to TRBD1. The sequence was collected from a woman in her twenties or thirties who had recovered from COVID-19. Material for sequencing was PBMCs or T cells enriched from blood (not recorded which). The CDR3 sequence: CASSQGTGGGGDEAFF. The CDR3 nucleotides read TGCGCCAGCAGCCAGGGAACAGGGGGCGGCGGGGATGAAGCTTTCTTT.